The entry below gives a single T cell receptor (beta chain) sequence along with its context. The target of this receptor is not known. No much larger clone is present one base from it, and per-base qualities are unavailable. This sample stems from a study of blood T cell repertoires in COVID-19 (dated by TCRdb to 2018 to 2020). At the level of the whole study: Samples covering the acute and convalescent phases of COVID-19 were provided by collaborators in the United States, Italy and Spain. The material from the prospective study consisted of cDNA or gDNA derived from T cells, B-cell-depleted T cells, or PBMCs. HLA class I and class II types, where available, came from metadata supplied by the sample provider rather than from assay-based typing. The samples were drawn from two sources: the first 160 participants of the ongoing ImmuneRACE study, and about 1,300 subjects contributed by 6 global collaborators. Subjects who had been exposed to COVID-19, were actively infected with it, or had recovered from it provided the deeply sampled blood TCRbeta repertoires that made up the dataset. The repertoires were released in a freely available public database meant as a resource for research on the immune response to SARS-CoV-2. Nearly every sample came with metadata listing a de-identified subject ID, COVID-19 status, age in years and sex. What the study reported, not specific to this receptor: The quantity of clinical and demographic metadata differed by source and by participant and was supplied without curation.

The immunoSEQ Assay, a bias-controlled multiplex PCR, was used to amplify TCRbeta CDR3 regions from genomic DNA. In the source study's methods: Within the assay, amplification of reference gene primers was used to estimate how many nucleated cells each sample contained. To quantify the absolute abundance of each unique TCRbeta CDR3 rearrangement, sequence reads were collapsed and filtered. For each sample, productive Simpson clonality was calculated as the square root of Simpson's diversity index across productive rearrangements. Entries here come from immuneACCESS through TCRdb and include only in-frame sequences with V and J called. Some clones fail to appear in such tables; in the studies checked, an unresolved V gene covers under half of the shortfall, and the cause of the remainder is unknown. V and J calls and clone size are copied from that table; D and trimming were computed from the DNA. The sample data list around 400,000 clones, and roughly 80% of these were observed just once. The ten largest clones take up approximately 5% of the sample.

In the prospective study, participants were about 18 to 90 years old, resided in 24 geographic areas of the United States, and were enrolled through a virtual design. Cohort assignment in the prospective study relied on participant-reported clinical history from a screening survey and a study questionnaire. Recovered participants in ImmuneRACE Cohort 3 were defined by two consecutive negative NP/OP PCR tests, clearance by a healthcare professional, or resolution of symptoms. In the prospective study, whole blood, serum and a nasopharyngeal or oropharyngeal swab were collected from each participant by mobile phlebotomists. Additional blood draws and questionnaires over a 2-month period could optionally be provided by prospective study participants. Prospective study blood samples were shipped either frozen or at room temperature before DNA extraction. The clonotype was recovered from a woman in her fifties or sixties who had recovered from COVID-19. The sample taken for sequencing was PBMCs or T cells enriched from blood (not recorded which).

The DNA reads as follows: TGTGCCAGCAGCATCAGCAGGGGGCCCACTGAAGCTTTCTTT. This is translated as CASSISRGPTEAFF. The chain joins TRBV5-5 to TRBJ1-1; 8 of the junction bases match TRBD1. The germline V gene (reference sequence) supplies CDR1 SGHKS and CDR2 YYEKEE. The CDR3 numbers 14 residues from cysteine through phenylalanine. Only CDR3 DNA remains: 42 bases, in frame from the first base. Trimmed from V: 4 bases; trimmed from J: 4 bases; junction bases lacking a gene match: 6.